This TCR beta chain was sequenced during a study of cytomegalovirus exposure and HLA in healthy donors. V lost 1 base and J 1 base, leaving 11 bases between the germline ends. The V gene's germline CDR1 is SEHNR and CDR2 FQNEAQ (reference sequence). CDR3 length equals 16 residues. Note on this clone: What it binds is unknown.

Study-wide results and caveats: Later, an analysis found that TCR clusters from the first cohort tended to co-occur in the 95 to 150 validation repertoires. Among TCR sequences, most were rare, though some public TCRs appeared in many donors. About 180 TCR beta chains were listed as cytomegalovirus-associated.

The donors were members of the validation cohort, which comprised more than 90 subjects and was separate from the first cohort of 730 or so subjects. Assay used: immunoSEQ multiplex PCR; TCRdb lists only in-frame clones, some missing. The sample records approximately 200,000 clones, roughly 84% being singletons. The source is a man younger than 35 in good health and CMV-seropositive. Sequenced material: PBMCs. The genes are TRBV7-9 and TRBJ1-5; D may be TRBD1 (5 bases). The CDR3 region is CASSLVAGMSNQPQHF. In nucleotides, the CDR3 is TGTGCCAGCAGCTTAGTCGCAGGGATGAGCAATCAGCCCCAGCATTTT.